One and the same sample provided the 25 T cell receptor beta chains below, sequenced in a study. Each CDR3 protein is one row after TCRdb ran MiXCR on the RT-PCR reads. The data hold about 680,000 distinct CDR3 sequences, with about 14% observed a single time. Input material: memory CD4+ T cells from blood. These receptors all stem from a female donor in good health, serving as a healthy control.

The sample holds a few counts of this clonotype. Germline and junction disagree at one end, which may indicate a read error. V usage is TRBV7-7 and J usage is TRBJ1-1, with D possibly being TRBD1 (5 bases). The CDR3 is 13 residues long. Germline V gives CDR1 SSHAT, CDR2 FNYEAQ (reference sequence). The CDR3 nucleotides read TGTGCTAGCAGTGCGCAGGGAGGGTCTGAAGCTTTCTTT. This sequence encodes CASSAQGGSEAFF.

J is TRBJ2-1 and V is TRBV20-1; 9 bases align to TRBD2. This CDR3 has 16 amino acids. The germline CDR1 and CDR2 sequences are DFQATT and SNEGSKA (reference sequence). The ends lost 0 bases at V and 4 bases at J; junction bases unmatched: 7. CDR3 amino acids: CSARDFRAGGYNEQFF. In DNA form, the CDR3 reads TGCAGTGCTAGAGATTTTCGAGCGGGGGGATACAATGAGCAGTTCTTC.

This CDR3 is CASSLRGGGIYEQYF. The CDR3 nucleotides are TGTGCCAGCAGTTTAAGGGGGGGAGGCATTTACGAGCAGTACTTC. This chain links TRBV12-3 or TRBV12-4 with TRBJ2-7, with a possible D match to TRBD2 (7 bases). V was shortened by 2 bases and J by 4 bases, with 15 bases between the two germline ends. This CDR3 contains 15 residues.

A single count supports this clonotype. Relative to the germline gene, one junction end is altered; a read error may explain this. This rearrangement joins TRBV12-3 or TRBV12-4 to TRBJ1-1; D gene ambiguous. This CDR3 region has 13 residues. The CDR3 reads CASRIGVNTKAFF. The CDR3 DNA is TGTGCCAGCAGGATCGGGGTGAACACTAAAGCTTTCTTT.

This rearrangement joins TRBV2 to TRBJ2-3; D might be TRBD2 (6 bases). Trimming took off 0 bases at V and 1 base at J, with 11 bases between the two ends. The CDR3 is 16 residues long. From germline, CDR1 is SNHLY and CDR2 FYNNEI. Here the CDR3 DNA reads TGTGCCAGCAGTGAAGCTTTTGGGACTGGCACAGATACGCAGTATTTT. This codes for CASSEAFGTGTDTQYF.

This chain connects TRBV5-5 to TRBJ1-2; D is uncertain. Germline V CDR1 and CDR2: SGHKS, YYEKEE (reference sequence). The CDR3 spans 12 residues. Trimming removed 4 bases at V and 8 bases at J, with 12 bases between. The CDR3 here is CASSPWVDGYTF. The CDR3 DNA sequence: TGTGCCAGCAGCCCCTGGGTAGACGGCTACACCTTC. Full variable domain (outside the CDR3, taken from reference TRBV5-5 and TRBJ1-2): DAGVTQSPTHLIKTRGQQVTLRCSPISGHKSVSWYQQVLGQGPQFIFQYYEKEERGRGNFPDRFSARQFPNYSSELNVNALLLGDSALYLCASSPWVDGYTFGSGTRLTVV.

This clonotype showed up just a few times. V usage is TRBV5-5 and J usage is TRBJ2-7; TRBD2 is a possible D gene (5 bases). Germline V gene data show CDR1 as SGHKS and CDR2 as YYEKEE (reference sequence). This CDR3 region has 13 residues. Trimming shortened V by 1 base and J by 6 bases, and 11 bases separated the two germline ends. Written as DNA, the CDR3 is TGTGCCAGCAGCTTGCAAGAGGGAACCGAGCAGTACTTC. It yields the protein CASSLQEGTEQYF.

This sequence joins TRBV7-2 and TRBJ1-3; unclear D gene. V was clipped by 2 bases and J by 0 bases, with 8 bases between them. Germline CDR1 and CDR2: SGHTA and FQGNSA. This CDR3 comprises 15 residues. This CDR3 is CASSLMHSSGNTIYF. The CDR3 region has the DNA TGTGCCAGCAGCTTAATGCACAGCTCTGGAAACACCATATATTTT. The whole variable domain, remainder taken from reference TRBV7-2 and TRBJ1-3, is GAGVSQSPSNKVTEKGKDVELRCDPISGHTALYWYRQSLGQGLEFLIYFQGNSAPDKSGLPSDRFSAERTGGSVSTLTIQRTQQEDSAVYLCASSLMHSSGNTIYFGEGSWLTVV.

This clonotype was counted at least ten times. The rearrangement uses TRBV20-1 and TRBJ1-5, with a tentative D call TRBD1 (5 bases). This CDR3 spans 13 amino acids. Looked up from germline, CDR1 is DFQATT and CDR2 is SNEGSKA (reference sequence). V lost 1 base, J lost 5 bases, and 9 bases lay in between. The CDR3 DNA reads as TGCAGTGCTAGAGGGGACGCCGATCAGCCCCAGCATTTT. Its protein product is CSARGDADQPQHF.

This clonotype has at least ten counts. The chain employs TRBV12-3 or TRBV12-4 and TRBJ1-1; D remains unclear. The germline V and J ends were trimmed by 2 bases and 7 bases, with 8 bases remaining between them. The CDR3 is 12 residues long. The CDR3 here is CASSLLQYEAFF. The CDR3 region has the DNA TGTGCCAGCAGTTTATTACAGTATGAAGCTTTCTTT.

This clonotype was seen a handful of times. This sequence joins TRBV24-1 and TRBJ1-5, with unresolved D. CDR3 length: 12 amino acids. The germline V gene has CDR1 KGHDR and CDR2 SFDVKD. V lost 4 bases to trimming and J lost 3 bases, with 3 bases between them. The CDR3 bases are TGTGCCACCAGTGAAAACAATCAGCCCCAGCATTTT. This codes for CATSENNQPQHF.

Written as DNA, the CDR3 is TGTACAAGTAGCAGGGTCCCCAATCAGCCCCAGCATTTT. Amino acids: CTSSRVPNQPQHF. V gene TRBV27 combines with J gene TRBJ1-5; D is perhaps TRBD1 (5 bases). This CDR3 has 13 residues. Germline V gene data show CDR1 as MNHEY and CDR2 as SMNVEV (reference sequence).

This clonotype was seen a few times. DNA of the CDR3: TGTGCCAGCAGTTACTTGCAGGGAGGCTACGAGCAGTACTTC. This encodes CASSYLQGGYEQYF. This chain joins TRBV6-5 and TRBJ2-7; weak D call: TRBD2 (6 bases). The CDR3 has 14 residues. The germline V and J ends were trimmed by 1 base and 3 bases, with 10 bases remaining between them. The germline CDR1 and CDR2 sequences are MNHEY and SVGAGI.

The chain has TRBV24-1 and TRBJ2-1, with 8 bases lining up with TRBD2. CDR1 and CDR2 from the germline V gene are KGHDR and SFDVKD. The CDR3 totals 17 residues. With V trimmed by 5 bases and J by 8 bases, 16 bases remained unmatched. The CDR3 is CATSGLPSSGGDYEQFF. CDR3 sequence (DNA): TGTGCCACCAGTGGTTTACCCTCGTCCGGGGGGGACTATGAGCAGTTCTTC.

This chain connects TRBV28 to TRBJ1-1; D possibly corresponds to TRBD1 (5 bases). In germline, CDR1 is MDHEN, CDR2 SYDVKM. The V gene lost 2 bases and the J gene lost 10 bases, with 14 bases spanning the gap. This CDR3 is 13 amino acids long. CDR3 sequence: CASSLGGVLRAFF. The DNA of the CDR3 is TGTGCCAGCAGTTTAGGGGGGGTCCTTAGAGCTTTCTTT.

This clonotype has a handful of counts. This rearrangement joins TRBV27 to TRBJ1-5, with D maybe TRBD1 (6 bases). CDR1 and CDR2 (germline): MNHEY, SMNVEV (reference sequence). Trimming shortened V by 6 bases and J by 0 bases, and 15 bases separated the two germline ends. The CDR3 is 16 residues long. CDR3 loop: CASRSTGRDSNQPQHF. The CDR3 bases are TGTGCCAGCAGGTCCACAGGGAGGGATAGCAATCAGCCCCAGCATTTT.

Written as DNA, the CDR3 is TGCAGTGCTAGAGATGATAGGAGAGGGGGCACTGAAGCTTTCTTT. It is translated as CSARDDRRGGTEAFF. The genes are TRBV20-1 and TRBJ1-1; D is possibly TRBD1 (6 bases). V was clipped by 0 bases and J by 4 bases, with 15 bases between them. CDR3 size: 15 residues. Germline V gene lookup returns CDR1 DFQATT and CDR2 SNEGSKA (reference sequence).

At least ten counts were recorded for this clonotype. This chain connects TRBV29-1 to TRBJ2-5, with D uncertain. Germline lookup yields CDR1 SQVTM and CDR2 ANQGSEA. The V gene lost 8 bases and the J gene lost 1 base, with 11 bases spanning the gap. The CDR3 has 12 residues. The CDR3 DNA follows: TGCAGCTTTGTGGGCCTCCAAGAGACCCAGTACTTC. Translation: CSFVGLQETQYF.

This clonotype was counted between two and nine times. V and J are TRBV20-1 and TRBJ2-1; D is possibly TRBD2 (6 bases). The CDR3 consists of 16 residues. V lost 2 bases, J lost 4 bases, and 18 bases lay in between. Germline assignment: CDR1 DFQATT and CDR2 SNEGSKA (reference sequence). The CDR3 spells CSARPLQGGTYNEQFF. CDR3 DNA sequence: TGCAGTGCTAGACCCTTGCAAGGCGGGACGTACAATGAGCAGTTCTTC.

The V and J genes are TRBV7-9 and TRBJ2-1; TRBD2 might be the D (6 bases). Per germline, CDR1 SEHNR and CDR2 FQNEAQ (reference sequence). The germline V and J ends were trimmed by 6 bases and 2 bases, with 14 bases remaining between them. The CDR3 runs to 15 residues. CDR3 region: CASSRPSVPYNEQFF. The CDR3 bases are TGTGCCAGCAGTCGCCCTAGCGTCCCCTACAATGAGCAGTTCTTC.

This chain links TRBV11-3 with TRBJ2-1, with 13 bases identical to TRBD2. The CDR3 length is 16 residues. Per the germline V gene, CDR1 is SGHNT and CDR2 is YENEEA. Losses at the gene ends were 10 bases for V and 0 bases for J; bases not matched to a gene: 6. The CDR3 is CAIGTSGADSYNEQFF. The CDR3 coding sequence is TGTGCCATAGGGACTAGCGGGGCCGACTCCTACAATGAGCAGTTCTTC.

This clonotype was counted between two and nine times. This chain uses TRBV5-1 with TRBJ1-3; TRBD1 is a possible D gene (6 bases). The CDR3 covers 15 residues. Germline V gene sequence: CDR1 SGHRS, CDR2 YFSETQ. Trimming took 4 bases from V and 4 from J, leaving 15 bases between them. The CDR3 loop is CASSPFGGFGNTIYF. In nucleotides, the CDR3 is TGCGCCAGCAGCCCTTTCGGGGGCTTCGGAAACACCATATATTTT.

This clonotype was picked up many times. The chain recombines TRBV10-3 with TRBJ1-1, with 7 bases lining up with TRBD1. The CDR3 spans 15 residues. Per germline, CDR1 ENHRY and CDR2 SYGVKD. Losses at the gene ends were 6 bases for V and 3 bases for J; bases not matched to a gene: 10. The CDR3 region is CAIRQGRSGDTEAFF. CDR3 in DNA: TGTGCCATCAGACAGGGGCGTAGTGGGGACACTGAAGCTTTCTTT.

The chain carries TRBV28 and TRBJ2-7; 7 bases agree with TRBD1. Looked up from germline, CDR1 is MDHEN and CDR2 is SYDVKM. The CDR3 totals 14 residues. Trimming took 6 bases from V and 6 from J; bases not matched to a gene: 11. DNA of the CDR3: TGTGCCAGCAGGTCACAGGGGCCCCTACGCGAGCAGTACTTC. Protein sequence: CASRSQGPLREQYF.

This clonotype has just a few counts. This chain uses TRBV7-2 with TRBJ2-2; a weak D match, TRBD1 (6 bases). CDR3 length: 16 residues. Trimming cost V 0 bases and J 3 bases, with 11 bases left between them. Germline loops: CDR1 SGHTA, CDR2 FQGNSA. For the CDR3, the DNA is TGTGCCAGCAGCTTAGCGTGGCAGGGGCACACCGGGGAGCTGTTTTTT. The encoded protein is CASSLAWQGHTGELFF.